These 25 T cell receptor beta chains were all obtained from the same sample, sequenced in a study of preoperative IRX-2 immunotherapy in early breast cancer. TCRdb's table, derived via immunoSEQ multiplex PCR, lists solely in-frame clones and lacks some. The data show some 5,000 clones, with roughly 66% seen just once and approximately 10% held by the top ten. Treatment specified: preoperative locoregional IRX-2 cytokine immunotherapy. The material was tumor tissue, obtained before IRX-2 immunotherapy. Receptors originate from a human donor with breast cancer.

This clone was observed a few times. This chain joins TRBV28 and TRBJ2-7; tentative D call: TRBD1 (6 bases). This CDR3 region has 14 residues. V dropped 6 bases and J dropped 4 bases, with 16 bases sitting between them. Germline values: CDR1 MDHEN, CDR2 SYDVKM. CDR3: CASSANGQPYEQYF. CDR3 DNA: TGTGCCAGCAGCGCGAATGGACAGCCTTACGAGCAGTACTTC.

The chain uses TRBV18 and TRBJ2-1; D remains ambiguous. Germline CDR1 and CDR2: KGHSH and LQKENI. The V gene lost 8 bases and the J gene lost 4 bases, with 12 bases spanning the gap. This CDR3 contains 13 residues. CDR3 sequence (DNA): TGTGCCAGCACGTCAGTTCGTTACAATGAGCAGTTCTTC. Encoded protein: CASTSVRYNEQFF.

The V and J genes are TRBV6-1 and TRBJ2-1; D is ambiguous. Between the trimmed V and J ends, which lost 0 bases and 3 bases, there was a span of 9 bases. There are 15 residues in the CDR3. CDR1 MNHNS and CDR2 SASEGT come from the germline V gene. CDR3 nucleotides: TGTGCCAGCAGTGAAGCGGGTGGGAACTACAATGAGCAGTTCTTC. The encoded protein is CASSEAGGNYNEQFF.

This chain links TRBV19 with TRBJ2-1; D call uncertain. Between the trimmed V and J ends, which lost 0 bases and 9 bases, there was a span of 9 bases. This CDR3 contains 13 residues. Germline V CDR1 and CDR2: LNHDA, SQIVND (reference sequence). The CDR3 nucleotides are TGTGCCAGTAGTATAGATGATTTGGGTGAGCAGTTCTTC. This translates into CASSIDDLGEQFF.

This clone is classed as medium-sized. V gene TRBV6-8 combines with J gene TRBJ1-1; tentatively, D is TRBD1 (6 bases). Trimming removed 6 bases from V and 11 bases from J, with 25 bases in between. The CDR3 length is 15 residues. Germline lookup yields CDR1 MNHGY and CDR2 SAAAGT. CDR3: CASSPHITGMVTAFF. CDR3 nucleotides: TGTGCCAGCAGCCCCCACATAACAGGGATGGTCACGGCTTTCTTT.

The chain joins TRBV6-8 to TRBJ2-5, with D perhaps given as TRBD1 or TRBD2 (5 bases each). V was cut by 7 bases and J by 5 bases, with 14 bases left in between. The CDR3 length is 13 residues. Germline CDR1 MNHGY, CDR2 SAAAGT. CDR3: CASTPGSAETQYF. CDR3 in DNA: TGTGCCAGCACCCCAGGGAGTGCGGAGACCCAGTACTTC.

This rearrangement joins TRBV6-8 to TRBJ2-3; 9 nucleotides match TRBD2. J gave up 0 bases and V 5 bases, and 6 bases lay outside the gene matches. The germline V gene has CDR1 MNHGY and CDR2 SAAAGT. The CDR3 covers 16 residues. The CDR3 DNA reads as TGTGCCAGCAGTCGTTGGACTAGCGCGAGCACAGATACGCAGTATTTT. It specifies CASSRWTSASTDTQYF.

J is TRBJ2-6 and V is TRBV28; tentative D call: TRBD2 (6 bases). V dropped 2 bases and J dropped 2 bases, with 10 bases sitting between them. The CDR3 extends over 16 amino acids. Germline lookup yields CDR1 MDHEN and CDR2 SYDVKM. The CDR3 DNA reads as TGTGCCAGCAGTTTAAATTGGGGGGCTGGGGCCAACGTCCTGACTTTC. Protein: CASSLNWGAGANVLTF. Full variable domain (rest looked up from reference TRBV28 and TRBJ2-6): DVKVTQSSRYLVKRTGEKVFLECVQDMDHENMFWYRQDPGLGLRLIYFSYDVKMKEKGDIPEGYSVSREKKERFSLILESASTNQTSMYLCASSLNWGAGANVLTFGAGSRLTVL.

The genes are TRBV11-3 and TRBJ1-4, with 9 bases fitting TRBD1. The CDR3 extends over 15 amino acids. With V trimmed by 5 bases and J by 4 bases, 5 bases remained unmatched. Germline V gene sequence: CDR1 SGHNT, CDR2 YENEEA. The CDR3 here is CASSPSDRGNEKLFF. The DNA for the CDR3 is TGTGCCAGCAGCCCGTCGGACAGGGGTAATGAAAAACTGTTTTTT.

The V gene is TRBV11-1, the J gene TRBJ1-3; no definite D call. V lost 0 bases and J 10 bases, leaving 13 bases between the germline ends. This CDR3 has 14 residues. The germline V gene has CDR1 SGHAT and CDR2 FQDESV (reference sequence). CDR3 sequence reads: CASSLAVAGRTIYF. The CDR3 DNA is TGTGCCAGCAGCTTAGCGGTTGCGGGAAGGACCATATATTTT.

This chain uses TRBV6-8 with TRBJ1-3, with D uncertain. Germline V gene lookup returns CDR1 MNHGY and CDR2 SAAAGT. The CDR3 is made up of 15 amino acids. V was pared by 5 bases and J by 0 bases, with 11 bases between. This CDR3 reads CASSATASSGNTIYF. In nucleotides, the CDR3 is TGTGCCAGCAGTGCCACAGCGAGCTCTGGAAACACCATATATTTT.

By its share, this clone is medium-sized. The J gene is TRBJ2-1, the V gene TRBV6-8; D not certain. V lost 5 bases to trimming and J lost 4 bases, with 15 bases between them. Germline values: CDR1 MNHGY, CDR2 SAAAGT. The CDR3 is 15 residues long. The CDR3 loop reads CASSVRPRLYNEQFF. CDR3 nucleotides: TGTGCCAGCAGTGTTAGGCCCAGACTTTACAATGAGCAGTTCTTC.

The V gene is TRBV7-6, the J gene TRBJ2-1; D perhaps matches TRBD2 (5 bases). V was shortened by 2 bases and J by 0 bases, with 8 bases between the two germline ends. Germline V gene sequence: CDR1 SGHVS, CDR2 FNYEAQ. The CDR3 covers 15 residues. In DNA form, the CDR3 reads TGTGCCAGCAGCTTAAGACTAAACTCCTACAATGAGCAGTTCTTC. This gives the protein CASSLRLNSYNEQFF.

The table lists this clone with a count of one. The chain couples TRBV6-1 to TRBJ2-7; 7 bases match TRBD2. CDR3 size: 17 residues. The germline CDR1 and CDR2 sequences are MNHNS and SASEGT. V gave up 1 base and J gave up 5 bases; unmatched junction bases: 14. CDR3 in DNA: TGTGCCAGCAGTGAAGTTTTTACTAGCGCCTCAGGTCACGAGCAGTACTTC. Translation gives CASSEVFTSASGHEQYF.

This clone came up once. V and J are TRBV11-3 and TRBJ1-2, with 7 bases aligning to TRBD1. Losses at the gene ends were 5 bases for V and 2 bases for J; bases not matched to a gene: 5. Germline V gives CDR1 SGHNT, CDR2 YENEEA. The CDR3 loop spans 14 amino acids. CDR3 nucleotide sequence: TGTGCCAGCAGCCCCCTGGGACAGAACTATGGCTACACCTTC. Translated, it gives CASSPLGQNYGYTF.

This clone was seen only a few times. V gene TRBV10-2 combines with J gene TRBJ1-1; D unclear. The V end lost 8 bases, the J end lost 1 base, and 17 bases lay between the germline ends. The CDR3 loop spans 15 amino acids. CDR1 and CDR2 from the germline V gene are WSHSY and SAAADI. CDR3 region: CASRTATPENTEAFF. The CDR3 nucleotides are TGCGCCAGCCGAACAGCTACCCCGGAGAACACTGAAGCTTTCTTT.

This clone has more than one count but fewer than ten. This sequence joins TRBV18 and TRBJ2-5, with 11 bases that match TRBD1. The CDR3 runs to 15 residues. V dropped 3 bases and J dropped 5; count of bases not matched to a gene: 5. Germline V lookup: CDR1 KGHSH, CDR2 LQKENI. CDR3 sequence (DNA): TGTGCCAGCTCACCTCGGACAGGGGGCGGTGAGACCCAGTACTTC. Translation: CASSPRTGGGETQYF. The whole variable domain, filled in from reference TRBV18 and TRBJ2-5, reads NAGVMQNPRHLVRRRGQEARLRCSPMKGHSHVYWYRQLPEEGLKFMVYLQKENIIDESGMPKERFSAEFPKEGPSILRIQQVVRGDSAAYFCASSPRTGGGETQYFGPGTRLLVL.

This chain links TRBV28 with TRBJ1-3; the D is unclear. V shed 2 bases and J shed 0 bases, with 14 bases lying between them. This CDR3 contains 17 residues. Germline CDR1 MDHEN, CDR2 SYDVKM. CDR3 sequence (DNA): TGTGCCAGCAGTTTACCCTGGGCAGGCCTCTCTGGAAACACCATATATTTT. This sequence encodes CASSLPWAGLSGNTIYF.

The V and J genes are TRBV11-3 and TRBJ2-2, with a possible D match to TRBD2 (5 bases). The CDR3 sequence is 14 residues long. Trimming pared 3 bases from V and 9 bases from J, leaving 14 bases between. Germline V gives CDR1 SGHNT, CDR2 YENEEA. The CDR3 spells CASSLSPGRRELFF. The DNA for the CDR3 is TGTGCCAGCAGCTTGTCCCCGGGGAGAAGGGAGCTGTTTTTT.

The rearrangement joins TRBV19 to TRBJ2-7; 7 bases map to TRBD1. Germline V gene lookup returns CDR1 LNHDA and CDR2 SQIVND (reference sequence). The V and J ends lost 1 base and 12 bases, in that order; junction bases with no gene match: 9. CDR3 size: 13 residues. CDR3 nucleotides: TGTGCCAGTAGTATAGGGACAGGTGGTAGGCTGTACTTC. Encoded protein: CASSIGTGGRLYF. Filled out from reference TRBV19 and TRBJ2-7, the complete variable domain reads DGGITQSPKYLFRKEGQNVTLSCEQNLNHDAMYWYRQDPGQGLRLIYYSQIVNDFQKGDIAEGYSVSREKKESFPLTVTSAQKNPTAFYLCASSIGTGGRLYFGPGTRLTVT.

The chain joins TRBV6-8 to TRBJ1-1; 7 nucleotides match TRBD1. V was clipped by 6 bases and J by 5 bases; unmatched bases: 3. The CDR3 is made up of 12 amino acids. Germline lookup yields CDR1 MNHGY and CDR2 SAAAGT. CDR3 region: CASRTGLTEAFF. CDR3 nucleotide sequence: TGTGCCAGCAGGACAGGGTTAACTGAAGCTTTCTTT.

This chain joins TRBV5-1 and TRBJ2-5, with 11 positions matching TRBD2. J gave up 4 bases and V 2 bases, and 7 bases lay outside the gene matches. This CDR3 is built from 16 residues. The V gene's germline CDR1 is SGHRS and CDR2 YFSETQ. The CDR3 sequence: CASSLLAGEGVETQYF. The CDR3 DNA is TGCGCCAGCAGCTTACTAGCGGGAGAAGGGGTAGAGACCCAGTACTTC.

This sequence joins TRBV10-2 and TRBJ2-1; unclear D gene. V lost 8 bases, J lost 0 bases, and 14 bases lay in between. The germline gives CDR1 WSHSY, CDR2 SAAADI. CDR3 length equals 15 residues. The DNA of the CDR3 is TGCGCCAGCCTCGGCGGCTCGACCTCCTACAATGAGCAGTTCTTC. It codes for CASLGGSTSYNEQFF.

The chain recombines TRBV7-8 with TRBJ1-2; D gene ambiguous. This CDR3 spans 13 amino acids. CDR1 is SGHVS and CDR2 is FQNEAQ in the germline V gene. Between the trimmed V and J ends, which lost 1 base and 8 bases, there was a span of 11 bases. CDR3 residues: CASSLEGGIGYTF. CDR3 in DNA: TGTGCCAGCAGCTTAGAGGGTGGAATCGGCTACACCTTC.

The chain recombines TRBV7-5 with TRBJ2-5. TRBV7-5 is a known pseudogene. CDR3 length equals 16 residues. CDR3 DNA: TGTGCCAGCAGCTTTGTGTCCGGGGGCCCAGAAGAGACCCAGTACTTC. Protein product: CASSFVSGGPEETQYF.